This is a list of T cell receptor beta chains from one sample in a study of T cell responses to AZD1222 COVID-19 vaccine. This table comes from immunoSEQ multiplex PCR, and its TCRdb copy is limited to in-frame clones, with some not included. This sample has around 200,000 clones, with about 91% found just once. Sequenced here: peripheral blood, sampled on day 0 of AZD1222 vaccination. These receptors were obtained from an adult in good health. CDR3s include the opening cysteine and the closing phenylalanine or tryptophan. A D gene is named only where the DNA matches it firmly. Some rows have no size entry. The others give once, few or many, or a class for an expanded clone.

size	D	V	J	CDR3	DNA
.	.	TRBV28	TRBJ2-7	CASSLSPAWASYEQYF	TGTGCCAGCAGTTTATCACCAGCCTGGGCATCCTACGAGCAGTACTTC
.	.	TRBV30	TRBJ1-1	CAWSVGTEAFF	TGTGCCTGGAGTGTGGGGACTGAAGCTTTCTTT
.	.	TRBV30	TRBJ1-3	CAWMGGAGNTIYF	TGTGCCTGGATGGGGGGAGCTGGAAACACCATATATTTT
.	.	TRBV11-2	TRBJ1-1	CASSPRGGLNTEAFF	TGTGCCAGCAGCCCCAGAGGGGGGTTGAACACTGAAGCTTTCTTT
.	.	TRBV9	TRBJ1-3	CASSVIGGLSGNTIYF	TGTGCCAGCAGCGTAATAGGGGGACTCTCTGGAAACACCATATATTTT
.	.	TRBV20-1	TRBJ1-1	CSASFTGGMNTEAFF	TGCAGTGCTAGTTTTACCGGAGGGATGAACACTGAAGCTTTCTTT
.	.	TRBV19	TRBJ1-5	CASSIGGSSNQPQHF	TGTGCCAGTAGTATCGGAGGGAGTAGCAATCAGCCCCAGCATTTT
.	.	TRBV12-3/TRBV12-4	TRBJ2-7	CASSSGVYEQYF	TGTGCCAGCAGTTCAGGGGTCTACGAGCAGTACTTC
.	.	TRBV6-6	TRBJ1-5	CAVGDAAQPQHF	TGTGCCGTAGGGGACGCGGCTCAGCCCCAGCATTTT
.	TRBD2	TRBV29-1	TRBJ2-1	CSVGGGLSSYNEQFF	TGCAGCGTTGGTGGGGGACTAAGCTCCTACAATGAGCAGTTCTTC
.	.	TRBV19	TRBJ2-3	CASHPGGLGTDTQYF	TGTGCCAGCCACCCCGGGGGGCTGGGCACAGATACGCAGTATTTT
.	.	TRBV28	TRBJ1-1	CASSGPGYTEAFF	TGTGCCAGCAGTGGACCAGGGTACACTGAAGCTTTCTTT
.	TRBD1	TRBV27	TRBJ2-7	CASRLQGSPRGEQYF	TGTGCCAGCCGATTACAGGGGAGCCCCAGGGGGGAGCAGTACTTC
few	TRBD2	TRBV11-2	TRBJ2-3	CASSGPGGSSITDTQYF	TGTGCCAGCAGCGGCCCGGGGGGGTCGTCGATCACAGATACGCAGTATTTT
.	.	TRBV5-6	TRBJ2-4	CASSFSGDKDIQYF	TGTGCCAGCAGCTTCTCCGGGGACAAGGACATTCAGTACTTC
.	.	TRBV5-1	TRBJ2-7	CASKTDGLTYEQYF	TGCGCCAGCAAAACTGACGGTCTAACCTACGAGCAGTACTTC
.	.	TRBV19	TRBJ1-2	CASSTPGEIYGYTF	TGTGCCAGTAGCACTCCGGGAGAGATCTATGGCTACACCTTC
.	.	TRBV19	TRBJ1-4	CASSITLQGINEKLFF	TGTGCCAGTAGTATTACCCTACAGGGCATTAATGAAAAACTGTTTTTT
.	.	TRBV7-9	TRBJ1-5	CASSLEGRSNQPQHF	TGTGCCAGCAGCTTAGAAGGCCGGAGCAATCAGCCCCAGCATTTT
.	.	TRBV6-5	TRBJ1-4	CASMDLYSNEKLFF	TGTGCCAGCATGGACCTGTACTCTAATGAAAAACTGTTTTTT
.	.	TRBV7-3	TRBJ2-7	CASSLTYEQYF	TGTGCCAGCAGCTTAACCTACGAGCAGTACTTC
.	.	TRBV6-2/TRBV6-3	TRBJ1-1	CASSYSRAGEAFF	TGTGCCAGCAGTTACTCGAGGGCAGGTGAAGCTTTCTTT
.	.	TRBV12-3/TRBV12-4	TRBJ1-5	CASSLGFQPQHF	TGTGCCAGCAGTTTAGGTTTTCAGCCCCAGCATTTT